This TCR beta chain was recovered during a study of OX40 agonist ivuxolimab in advanced cancers. Sequencing used immunoSEQ multiplex PCR; TCRdb keeps in-frame clones, though not all of them. The data show over 30,000 clones, about three quarters seen once. The CDR3 runs to 16 residues. V shed 4 bases, J shed 3 bases, and the junction held 9 bases outside the gene matches. In germline, CDR1 is MDHEN, CDR2 SYDVKM. The input for sequencing was CD4+ or CD8+ T cells sorted from blood, taken in a trial of the OX40 agonist ivuxolimab. The TCR was taken from an adult with an advanced solid tumor such as melanoma, head and neck, liver or kidney cancer. The chain joins TRBV28 to TRBJ2-1; 7 bases fit TRBD2. The CDR3 protein is CASSSLPQRGYNEQFF. The CDR3 nucleotides are TGTGCCAGCAGTTCCCTCCCCCAGCGGGGCTACAATGAGCAGTTCTTC.